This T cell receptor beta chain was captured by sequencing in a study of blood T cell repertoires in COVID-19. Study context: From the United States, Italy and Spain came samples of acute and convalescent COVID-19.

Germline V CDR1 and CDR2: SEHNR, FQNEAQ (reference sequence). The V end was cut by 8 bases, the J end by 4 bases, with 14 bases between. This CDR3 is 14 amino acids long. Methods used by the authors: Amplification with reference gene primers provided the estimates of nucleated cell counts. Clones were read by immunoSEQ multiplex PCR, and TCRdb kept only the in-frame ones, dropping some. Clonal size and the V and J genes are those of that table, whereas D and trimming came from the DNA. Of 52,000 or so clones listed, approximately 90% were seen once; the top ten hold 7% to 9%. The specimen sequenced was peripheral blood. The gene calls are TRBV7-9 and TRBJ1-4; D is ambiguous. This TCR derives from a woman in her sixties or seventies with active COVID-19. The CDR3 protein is CASHPGTGNEKLFF. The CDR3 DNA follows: TGTGCCAGCCACCCCGGAACGGGTAATGAAAAACTGTTTTTT.